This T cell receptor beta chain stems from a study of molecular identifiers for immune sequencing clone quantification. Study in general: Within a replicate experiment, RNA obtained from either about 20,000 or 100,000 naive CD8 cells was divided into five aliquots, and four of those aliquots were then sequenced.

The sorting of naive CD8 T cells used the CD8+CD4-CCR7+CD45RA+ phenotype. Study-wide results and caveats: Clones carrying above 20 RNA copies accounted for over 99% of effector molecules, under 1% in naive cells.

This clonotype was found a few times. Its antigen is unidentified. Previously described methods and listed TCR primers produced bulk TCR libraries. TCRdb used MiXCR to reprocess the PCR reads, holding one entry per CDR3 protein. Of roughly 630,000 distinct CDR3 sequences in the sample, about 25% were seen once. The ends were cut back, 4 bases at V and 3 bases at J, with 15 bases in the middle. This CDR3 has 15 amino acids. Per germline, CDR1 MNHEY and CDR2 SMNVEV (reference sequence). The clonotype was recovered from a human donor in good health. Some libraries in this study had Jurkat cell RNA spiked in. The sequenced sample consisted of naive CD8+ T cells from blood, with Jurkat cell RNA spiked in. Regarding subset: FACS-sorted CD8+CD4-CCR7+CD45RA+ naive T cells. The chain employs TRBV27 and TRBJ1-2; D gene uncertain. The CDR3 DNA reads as TGTGCCAGCAGTTCCACACCCCCCAACTACTATGGCTACACCTTC. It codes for CASSSTPPNYYGYTF.